Listed below are T cell receptor beta chains from one sample, sequenced in a study of regulatory T cells in long-lasting Graves disease. TCRdb passed the multiplex PCR reads through MiXCR, listing each CDR3 protein once. Of around 460,000 distinct CDR3 sequences in the sample, about 22% are singletons; the top ten hold roughly 6.9%. Here the sequenced sample was peripheral blood mononuclear cells (PBMCs), taken when the disease was refractory, from a patient treated with antithyroid drugs. These receptors all stem from a female donor with Graves disease. CDR3s include the opening cysteine and the closing phenylalanine or tryptophan.

CDR3aa: CASSLGVTGNTGELFF; v_gene: TRBV7-8; j_gene: TRBJ2-2; len: 16
CDR3aa: CASSLVAGGSGGYTF; v_gene: TRBV7-9; j_gene: TRBJ1-2; len: 15
CDR3aa: CASSRAEYYNEQFF; v_gene: TRBV2; j_gene: TRBJ2-1; len: 14
CDR3aa: CASTLPLQGTEAFF; v_gene: TRBV2; j_gene: TRBJ1-1; len: 14
CDR3aa: CASSLSGQAPRAFF; v_gene: TRBV27; j_gene: TRBJ1-1; len: 14
CDR3aa: CSATSYSRAARGGETQYF; v_gene: TRBV20-1; j_gene: TRBJ2-5; len: 18
CDR3aa: CSVVRGPETQYF; v_gene: TRBV29-1; j_gene: TRBJ2-5; len: 12
CDR3aa: CASSLDPPAGFYNEQFF; v_gene: TRBV11-2; j_gene: TRBJ2-1; len: 17
CDR3aa: CASSTRVLNTEAFF; v_gene: TRBV7-8; j_gene: TRBJ1-1; len: 14
CDR3aa: CASSKGQGYILFF; v_gene: TRBV7-9; j_gene: TRBJ1-4; len: 13
CDR3aa: CAISVDRVHGYTF; v_gene: TRBV10-3; j_gene: TRBJ1-2; len: 13
CDR3aa: CASSPSGVGTSGMSTDTQYF; v_gene: TRBV9; j_gene: TRBJ2-3; len: 20
CDR3aa: CSAIRTRNTEAFF; v_gene: TRBV20-1; j_gene: TRBJ1-1; len: 13
CDR3aa: CASRSGGYTF; v_gene: TRBV28; j_gene: TRBJ1-2; len: 10
CDR3aa: CASSVPRQAPTDTGELFF; v_gene: TRBV9; j_gene: TRBJ2-2; len: 18
CDR3aa: CASSYWSSADRDRASEQYF; v_gene: TRBV28; j_gene: TRBJ2-7; len: 19
CDR3aa: CASSQGNQGPSEQYF; v_gene: TRBV4-1; j_gene: TRBJ2-7; len: 15
CDR3aa: CASSEADTGELFF; v_gene: TRBV2; j_gene: TRBJ2-2; len: 13
CDR3aa: CSAGPGGSEGGETQYF; v_gene: TRBV20-1; j_gene: TRBJ2-5; len: 16
CDR3aa: CSARGQLNTEAFF; v_gene: TRBV20-1; j_gene: TRBJ1-1; len: 13
CDR3aa: CASLVAGIVSTGELFF; v_gene: TRBV12-3/TRBV12-4; j_gene: TRBJ2-2; len: 16
CDR3aa: CASSPIWDRRSVAKNIQYF; v_gene: TRBV7-9; j_gene: TRBJ2-4; len: 19
CDR3aa: CASRAQGQGQETQYF; v_gene: TRBV5-5; j_gene: TRBJ2-5; len: 15
CDR3aa: CSARDKRNTQETQYF; v_gene: TRBV20-1; j_gene: TRBJ2-5; len: 15
CDR3aa: CASSLSGDLYEQYF; v_gene: TRBV12-3/TRBV12-4; j_gene: TRBJ2-7; len: 14
CDR3aa: CASSLAPSLPAGYTF; v_gene: TRBV7-9; j_gene: TRBJ1-2; len: 15
CDR3aa: CASDTLAKNIQYF; v_gene: TRBV5-4; j_gene: TRBJ2-4; len: 13
CDR3aa: CASSLAGRNEKLFF; v_gene: TRBV7-9; j_gene: TRBJ1-4; len: 14
CDR3aa: CASSLPGTPQETQYF; v_gene: TRBV28; j_gene: TRBJ2-5; len: 15
CDR3aa: CASSFLDRITEAFF; v_gene: TRBV5-1; j_gene: TRBJ1-1; len: 14
CDR3aa: CASRWTSGFYEQYF; v_gene: TRBV28; j_gene: TRBJ2-7; len: 14
CDR3aa: CSASPPGGSNQPQHF; v_gene: TRBV20-1; j_gene: TRBJ1-5; len: 15
CDR3aa: CASSQKIWTDKYSNQPQHF; v_gene: TRBV4-1; j_gene: TRBJ1-5; len: 19
CDR3aa: CASSYSPNDSNQPQHF; v_gene: TRBV6-2/TRBV6-3; j_gene: TRBJ1-5; len: 16
CDR3aa: CATSYPGQGKVYEQHF; v_gene: TRBV24-1; j_gene: TRBJ2-7; len: 16
CDR3aa: CASSQAQIGKTEAFF; v_gene: TRBV4-1; j_gene: TRBJ1-1; len: 15
CDR3aa: CASSLKDWGETQYF; v_gene: TRBV28; j_gene: TRBJ2-5; len: 14
CDR3aa: CSATTTSGYSYEQYF; v_gene: TRBV20-1; j_gene: TRBJ2-7; len: 15
CDR3aa: CASSLGSGTAYEQYF; v_gene: TRBV7-2; j_gene: TRBJ2-7; len: 15
CDR3aa: CASRLTGNQPQHF; v_gene: TRBV12-3/TRBV12-4; j_gene: TRBJ1-5; len: 13
CDR3aa: CATGQGASSPLHF; v_gene: TRBV6-1; j_gene: TRBJ1-6; len: 13
CDR3aa: CSARGPTFTETQYF; v_gene: TRBV20-1; j_gene: TRBJ2-5; len: 14
CDR3aa: CASSRQFLAKNIQYF; v_gene: TRBV2; j_gene: TRBJ2-4; len: 15
CDR3aa: CASTPVGLTGELFF; v_gene: TRBV6-1; j_gene: TRBJ2-2; len: 14
CDR3aa: CASSYTTVYEQYF; v_gene: TRBV11-2; j_gene: TRBJ2-7; len: 13
CDR3aa: CASSPRGGGENRNTEAFF; v_gene: TRBV7-9; j_gene: TRBJ1-1; len: 18
CDR3aa: CSVSRGVYGYTF; v_gene: TRBV29-1; j_gene: TRBJ1-2; len: 12
CDR3aa: CASSLGLDKNIQYF; v_gene: TRBV13; j_gene: TRBJ2-4; len: 14
CDR3aa: CAISLSPTYEQYF; v_gene: TRBV7-2; j_gene: TRBJ2-7; len: 13
CDR3aa: CASSLGLTQPPEEQYF; v_gene: TRBV7-9; j_gene: TRBJ2-7; len: 16
CDR3aa: CASSLQGPPWGQPQHF; v_gene: TRBV27; j_gene: TRBJ1-5; len: 16
CDR3aa: CATSDYPSGSGDTQYF; v_gene: TRBV24-1; j_gene: TRBJ2-3; len: 16
CDR3aa: CASSAGDSYSNQPQHF; v_gene: TRBV9; j_gene: TRBJ1-5; len: 16
CDR3aa: CASSRGTGTYNEQFF; v_gene: TRBV7-9; j_gene: TRBJ2-1; len: 15